Sequencing of this T cell receptor beta chain was carried out in a study of blood T cell repertoires in COVID-19. The overall study: Sites in the United States, Italy and Spain provided acute and convalescent COVID-19 samples. PBMCs, B-cell-depleted T cells, or T cells provided the cDNA or gDNA that made up the material.

Trimming cost V 4 bases and J 2 bases, with 8 bases left between them. The CDR3 covers 13 residues. As handled by the study authors: The assay estimated nucleated cells by amplifying reference gene primers. Assay used: immunoSEQ multiplex PCR; TCRdb lists only in-frame clones, some missing. That table furnishes V, J and clone size, whereas the DNA furnished D and trimming. The sample yields about 99,000 clones, 70% to 90% seen once. The rearrangement uses TRBV12-3 or TRBV12-4 and TRBJ1-2; D unresolved. The sequence was collected from a human donor in a cohort sampled during active COVID-19. The specimen sequenced was peripheral blood. CDR3 nucleotide sequence: TGTGCCAGCAGTTGGAGTGACAACTATGGCTACACCTTC. Its protein product is CASSWSDNYGYTF.